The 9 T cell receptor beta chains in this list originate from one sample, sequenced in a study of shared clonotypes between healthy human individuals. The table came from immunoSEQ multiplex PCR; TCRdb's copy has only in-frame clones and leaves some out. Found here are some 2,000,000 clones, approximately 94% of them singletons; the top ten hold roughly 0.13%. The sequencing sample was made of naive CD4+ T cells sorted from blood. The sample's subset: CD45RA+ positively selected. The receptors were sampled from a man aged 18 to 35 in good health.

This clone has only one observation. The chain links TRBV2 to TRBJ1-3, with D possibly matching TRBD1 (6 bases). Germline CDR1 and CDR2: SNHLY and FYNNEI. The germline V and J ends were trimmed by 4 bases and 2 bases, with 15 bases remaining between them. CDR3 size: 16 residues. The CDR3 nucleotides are TGTGCCAGCAGTGGGGGATGGGGGGCAGCTGGAAACACCATATATTTT. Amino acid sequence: CASSGGWGAAGNTIYF.

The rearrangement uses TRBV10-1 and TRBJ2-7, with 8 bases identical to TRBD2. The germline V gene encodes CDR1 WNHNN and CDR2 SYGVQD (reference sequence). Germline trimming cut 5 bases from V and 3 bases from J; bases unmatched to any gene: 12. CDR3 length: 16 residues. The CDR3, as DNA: TGCGCCAGCAGTCCTCGGAGGACTAGCCGGAACTACGAGCAGTACTTC. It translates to CASSPRRTSRNYEQYF.

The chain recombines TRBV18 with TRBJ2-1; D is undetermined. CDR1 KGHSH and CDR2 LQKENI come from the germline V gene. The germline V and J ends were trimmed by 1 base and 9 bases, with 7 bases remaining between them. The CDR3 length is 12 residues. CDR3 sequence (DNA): TGTGCCAGCTCACCACAAGGGTTTGAGCAGTTCTTC. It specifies CASSPQGFEQFF.

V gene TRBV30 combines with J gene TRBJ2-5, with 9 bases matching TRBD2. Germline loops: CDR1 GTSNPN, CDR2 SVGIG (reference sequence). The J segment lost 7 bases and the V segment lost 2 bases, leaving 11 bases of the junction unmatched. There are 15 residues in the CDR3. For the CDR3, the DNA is TGTGCCTGGAGTCGGGGAGCTAGCGGGACTAGGACCCAGTACTTC. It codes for CAWSRGASGTRTQYF.

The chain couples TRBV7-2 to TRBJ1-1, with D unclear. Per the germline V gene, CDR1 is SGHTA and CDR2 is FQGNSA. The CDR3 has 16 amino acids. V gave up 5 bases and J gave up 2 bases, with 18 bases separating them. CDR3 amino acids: CASSLSAVGLNTEAFF. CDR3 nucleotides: TGTGCCAGCAGCCTATCTGCAGTCGGCCTAAACACTGAAGCTTTCTTT.

As DNA, the CDR3 is TGTGCCAGTAGTATAGGGTTACTCGAGGACGGACTTAACTATGGCTACACCTTC. Translation: CASSIGLLEDGLNYGYTF. The chain joins TRBV19 to TRBJ1-2; D gene ambiguous. Germline CDR1 reads LNHDA; CDR2 reads SQIVND (reference sequence). Trimming took 1 base from V and 1 from J, leaving 19 bases between them. This CDR3 has 18 residues.

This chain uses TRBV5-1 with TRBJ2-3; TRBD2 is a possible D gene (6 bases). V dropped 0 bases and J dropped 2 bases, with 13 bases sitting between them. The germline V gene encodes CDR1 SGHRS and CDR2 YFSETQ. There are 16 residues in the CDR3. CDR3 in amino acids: CASSLGGLANTDTQYF. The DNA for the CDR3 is TGCGCCAGCAGCTTGGGAGGCCTAGCGAACACAGATACGCAGTATTTT.

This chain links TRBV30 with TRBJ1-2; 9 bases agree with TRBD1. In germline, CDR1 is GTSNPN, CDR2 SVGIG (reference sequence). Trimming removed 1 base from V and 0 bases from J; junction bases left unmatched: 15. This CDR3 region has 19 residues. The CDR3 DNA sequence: TGTGCCTGGAGTGGGGTCCGGCGGGACAGGGCAATTCCTAACTATGGCTACACCTTC. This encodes CAWSGVRRDRAIPNYGYTF.

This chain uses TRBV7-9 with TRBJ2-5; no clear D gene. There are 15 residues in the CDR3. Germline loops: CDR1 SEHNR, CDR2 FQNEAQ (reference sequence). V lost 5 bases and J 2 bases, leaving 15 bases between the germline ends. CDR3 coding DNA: TGTGCCAGCAGCCCAACTCGGGCTAGTCAAGAGACCCAGTACTTC. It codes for CASSPTRASQETQYF.